This is a list of T cell receptor beta chains from one sample in a study of blood T cell repertoires in COVID-19. Sequenced by immunoSEQ multiplex PCR; TCRdb stores in-frame clones only, minus some. Counted here are around 100,000 clones, more than 80% occurring once; the ten biggest clones make up 12%. Sample: peripheral blood. The receptors were sampled from a human donor in a cohort sampled during active COVID-19. Each CDR3 is given with its conserved first and last residue. The D gene is left open where the match is weak. Not all rows give a size; the values are once, few, many and, for expanded clones, a class.

>TRBV5-4|TRBD1|.|TRBJ2-5
TGTGCCAGCACGGACAGGGTCAGGGAGACCCAGTACTTC
CASTDRVRETQYF
>TRBV7-2|TRBD2|once|TRBJ2-1
TGTGCCAGCAGCCCCGCGGGGCGGGGGGGCCGCGGGCAGTTCTTC
CASSPAGRGGRGQFF
>TRBV6-5|TRBD1|.|TRBJ1-1
TGTGCCAGCAGTTACAGCTCCGGACAGGGGAGTACTGAAGCTTTCTTT
CASSYSSGQGSTEAFF
>TRBV19|.|.|TRBJ1-3
TGTGCCAGTAGTGTCGGGGGCTCTGGAAACACCATATATTTT
CASSVGGSGNTIYF
>TRBV7-8|TRBD1|.|TRBJ2-4
TGTGCCAGCAGCCCCACGCCACAGGGGGCGGGAAACATTCAGTACTTC
CASSPTPQGAGNIQYF
>TRBV7-2|TRBD1|.|TRBJ1-2
TGTGCCAGCAGCAAGTACCCGGACAGGGAATATGGCTACACCTTC
CASSKYPDREYGYTF
>TRBV15|TRBD1|.|TRBJ2-3
TGTGCCACCAGCAGACCGGGACAGGGGTCCGCAGATACGCAGTATTTT
CATSRPGQGSADTQYF
>TRBV18|.|.|TRBJ2-2
TGTGCCAGCTCACCTAGAACCGGGGAGCTGTTTTTT
CASSPRTGELFF
>TRBV5-8|TRBD1|once|TRBJ2-1
TGTGCCAGCAGCTTGGGGGACAGGGCAAGGAATGAGCAGTTCTTC
CASSLGDRARNEQFF
>TRBV10-2|.|.|TRBJ1-2
TGCGCCAGCAGTGAAGGGAAGGGGCGCACCTATGGCTACACCTTC
CASSEGKGRTYGYTF
>TRBV9|TRBD1|.|TRBJ1-4
TGTGCCAGCAGCGCCTCCCATCGAACAGGGGGCGGTGAAAAACTGTTTTTT
CASSASHRTGGGEKLFF
>TRBV24-1|TRBD1|.|TRBJ2-3
TGTGCCACCAGTGATTCGGGACAGGGGGGAGCAGATACGCAGTATTTT
CATSDSGQGGADTQYF
>TRBV6-1|.|once|TRBJ1-6
TGTGCCAGCAGTGATAGGAAGGCAAGCGGTTCACCCCTCCACTTT
CASSDRKASGSPLHF
>TRBV2|.|.|TRBJ2-5
TGTGCCAGCAGTGAACTGGGCAGACAAGAGACCCAGTACTTC
CASSELGRQETQYF
>TRBV6-5|TRBD1|.|TRBJ1-1
TGTGCCAGCAGAAGACAGGGAGGCACTGAAGCTTTCTTT
CASRRQGGTEAFF
>TRBV12-3/TRBV12-4|TRBD1|.|TRBJ1-2
TGTGCCAGCAGTTCAACCCCGGACAGGCCGGCCACCTTC
CASSSTPDRPATF
>TRBV5-1|TRBD2|.|TRBJ2-3
TGCGCCAGCAGCTTGCCTAGCGGGGGGCTAGGAGATACGCAGTATTTT
CASSLPSGGLGDTQYF
>TRBV15|TRBD1|.|TRBJ1-2
TGTGCCACCAGCAGCCACAGGGGGCGTAGCTATGGCTACACCTTC
CATSSHRGRSYGYTF
>TRBV7-6|.|once|TRBJ1-3
TGTGCCAGCAGCTTACAGGTGGGAAACACCATATATTTT
CASSLQVGNTIYF
>TRBV18|.|.|TRBJ2-7
TGTGCCAGCTCACCCGGGACATCGGACACCTACGAGCAGTACTTC
CASSPGTSDTYEQYF
>TRBV11-2|TRBD1|once|TRBJ1-3
TGTGCCAGCAGCTTGGGGACAGGGGGCTCTGGAAACACCATATATTTT
CASSLGTGGSGNTIYF
>TRBV28|TRBD1|once|TRBJ1-2
TGTGCCAGCAGTCTGTACAGGGACAGTAGCGGCTACACCTTC
CASSLYRDSSGYTF
>TRBV6-2/TRBV6-3|TRBD1|.|TRBJ2-2
TGTGCCAGCAGCAGGGGGACCGGGGAGCTGTTTTTT
CASSRGTGELFF
>TRBV18|TRBD1|.|TRBJ2-3
TGTGCCAGCTCACGACAGGGGGCCCCAGATACGCAGTATTTT
CASSRQGAPDTQYF
>TRBV11-3|TRBD1|.|TRBJ2-7
TGTGCCAGCAGCTTAATACAGGGGGATTACGAGCAGTACTTC
CASSLIQGDYEQYF
>TRBV4-2|.|once|TRBJ1-2
TGTGCCAGCAGCCAAGACTGGACAGTCGGCTATGGCTACACCTTC
CASSQDWTVGYGYTF